This T cell receptor beta chain is drawn from a study of blood T cell repertoires in COVID-19. The wider study: T cells, B-cell-depleted T cells, or PBMCs provided the cDNA or gDNA that served as material.

Generated by immunoSEQ multiplex PCR, the TCRdb table keeps only in-frame clones and is missing some. The table lists some 220,000 clones, about nine tenths of them singletons. This CDR3 has 13 amino acids. With 2 bases removed from V and 5 bases from J, the gap between germline ends came to 7 bases. Germline CDR1 reads MNHEY; CDR2 reads SVGEGT. This clone has a single count. The origin of this receptor is a woman between 35 and 50 years old with acute COVID-19. The specimen sequenced was PBMCs or T cells enriched from blood (not recorded which). This sequence joins TRBV6-2 or TRBV6-3 and TRBJ1-5; the D is unclear. CDR3: CASSYQSDQPQHF. The CDR3 DNA follows: TGTGCCAGCAGTTACCAATCGGATCAGCCCCAGCATTTT.